The 19 T cell receptor beta chains given below trace back to one sample, sequenced in a study of T cells in Graves' hyperthyroidism and ophthalmopathy. TCR beta CDR3 regions were amplified from RNA. The HTBI primer set was used in a first-round RT-PCR of the TCR CDR3. TCRdb reanalysed the multiplex PCR reads using MiXCR and keeps one entry per CDR3 protein. The sample includes 300,000 or so distinct CDR3 sequences, roughly 20% of them seen just once. The sample comprised blood. The receptors shown here come from a woman aged 45-59 years with Graves' hyperthyroidism.

This chain connects TRBV7-9 to TRBJ1-3; D not resolved. The CDR3 has 13 residues. V lost 1 base and J 4 bases, leaving 5 bases between the germline ends. Germline lookup yields CDR1 SEHNR and CDR2 FQNEAQ (reference sequence). In DNA, the CDR3 is TGTGCCAGCAGCTTAGAATCCGGAAACACCATATATTTT. Amino acid sequence: CASSLESGNTIYF.

In its sample, this clonotype was seen a few times. The V and J genes are TRBV7-9 and TRBJ2-7; D unclear. Germline CDR1 reads SEHNR; CDR2 reads FQNEAQ (reference sequence). This CDR3 has 13 residues. Trimming removed 4 bases at V and 6 bases at J, with 13 bases between. The CDR3 reads CASSYNKESEQYV. DNA of the CDR3: TGTGCCAGCAGCTATAACAAGGAGTCCGAGCAGTACGTC.

This clonotype turned up a few times. The rearrangement joins TRBV6-1 to TRBJ1-2; D is unclear. With 6 bases removed from V and 8 bases from J, the gap between germline ends came to 16 bases. This CDR3 spans 13 amino acids. Germline lookup yields CDR1 MNHNS and CDR2 SASEGT. In DNA, the CDR3 is TGTGCCAGCAGCGACGACCGCTCGAGAGGCTACACCTTC. This sequence encodes CASSDDRSRGYTF.

With respect to this clonotype: A much larger clone sits a single nucleotide away, making a read error possible. V is TRBV5-1 and J is TRBJ2-7, with 10 bases aligning to TRBD1. Germline values: CDR1 SGHRS, CDR2 YFSETQ. This CDR3 is 16 amino acids long. CDR3 nucleotides: TGCGCCAGCAGCTCCAACGGACAGGGGGGGTCCTACAAGCAGTACTTC. Encoded protein: CASSSNGQGGSYKQYF.

The sample holds a few counts of this clonotype. V gene TRBV5-1 combines with J gene TRBJ1-1, with D possibly being TRBD1 (6 bases). Germline assignment: CDR1 SGHRS and CDR2 YFSETQ. This CDR3 comprises 14 residues. Trimming shortened V by 5 bases and J by 3 bases, and 14 bases separated the two germline ends. The CDR3 is CASREGGEDTEAFF. Here the CDR3 DNA reads TGCGCCAGCAGGGAGGGGGGGGAGGACACTGAAGCTTTCTTT.

As DNA, the CDR3 is TGTGCCAGCAGTAGAGGACAGGGAAAAGAGACCCAGTACTTC. This translates into CASSRGQGKETQYF. The chain uses TRBV6-1 and TRBJ2-5, with TRBD1 matching over 8 bases. CDR1 is MNHNS, CDR2 SASEGT, per germline. The CDR3 covers 14 residues. V lost 5 bases to trimming and J lost 3 bases; unmatched junction nucleotides: 5.

The rearrangement joins TRBV5-6 to TRBJ2-7; the D gene is possibly TRBD1 (5 bases). The V gene's germline CDR1 is SGHDT and CDR2 YYEEEE. The CDR3 is 14 residues long. Between the trimmed V and J ends, which lost 3 bases and 2 bases, there was a span of 12 bases. The DNA for the CDR3 is TGTGCCAGCAGCTACGGACACGGAGCCTACGAGCAGTACTTC. Protein product: CASSYGHGAYEQYF.

This clonotype was detected many times. The chain is built from TRBV11-2 and TRBJ2-1; 14 nucleotides line up with TRBD2. Trimming cost V 6 bases and J 5 bases; bases outside gene matches: 6. This CDR3 has 16 residues. Germline V gene sequence: CDR1 SGHAT, CDR2 FQNNGV. In DNA form, the CDR3 reads TGTGCCAGCAGTCGGACTAGCGGGGGGCGCAACAATGAGCAGTTCTTC. Translated: CASSRTSGGRNNEQFF.

The chain carries TRBV18 and TRBJ2-1; 10 bases are a match to TRBD1. Germline values: CDR1 KGHSH, CDR2 LQKENI. Trimming took 4 bases from V and 4 from J; bases not matched to a gene: 10. The CDR3 runs 17 residues. The CDR3 DNA follows: TGTGCCAGCTCACAAGACAGGGGGCTTTCCGGGTACAATGAGCAGTTCTTC. Amino acid sequence: CASSQDRGLSGYNEQFF.

The CDR3 sequence: CSARDPQGASGYTF. The DNA of the CDR3 is TGCAGTGCTAGAGATCCCCAGGGGGCAAGTGGCTACACCTTC. V and J are TRBV20-1 and TRBJ1-2; 8 bases line up with TRBD1. The CDR3 runs 14 residues. The V gene's germline CDR1 is DFQATT and CDR2 SNEGSKA (reference sequence). Trimming cost V 0 bases and J 7 bases; bases outside gene matches: 7.

This clonotype showed up just a few times. The genes are TRBV7-9 and TRBJ1-3, with D hard to call. The CDR3 contains 17 residues. V dropped 1 base and J dropped 4 bases, with 17 bases sitting between them. Germline-derived CDR1 and CDR2 are SEHNR and FQNEAQ (reference sequence). The CDR3 sequence: CASSLGELALTGNTIYF. DNA of the CDR3: TGTGCCAGCAGCTTAGGAGAACTCGCCTTAACCGGAAACACCATATATTTT.

The table lists this clonotype with a count of one. The rearrangement links TRBV27 to TRBJ1-2, with a weak D call TRBD1 (6 bases). The CDR3 contains 18 residues. Between the trimmed V and J ends, which lost 0 bases and 2 bases, there was a span of 19 bases. Per germline, CDR1 MNHEY and CDR2 SMNVEV (reference sequence). DNA of the CDR3: TGTGCCAGCAGTTTATCGTCGAGTTGGGGAGGACAGAACTATGGCTACACCTTC. Protein sequence: CASSLSSSWGGQNYGYTF.

The V call is TRBV2, the J call TRBJ1-3, with no clear D. The V and J ends lost 7 bases and 8 bases respectively, with 18 bases between them. The CDR3 runs to 14 residues. Germline CDR1 is SNHLY and CDR2 is FYNNEI. The CDR3 reads CASIPGPNKDTIYF. CDR3 DNA: TGTGCCAGCATCCCCGGGCCTAACAAGGACACCATATATTTT.

This clonotype occurred many times. The genes are TRBV2 and TRBJ1-1; D gene ambiguous. Germline lookup yields CDR1 SNHLY and CDR2 FYNNEI. V lost 7 bases to trimming and J lost 1 base, with 13 bases between them. The CDR3 has 14 amino acids. CDR3 in DNA: TGTGCCAGCACCCGATCGGAGGGGAACACTGAAGCTTTCTTT. Translating gives CASTRSEGNTEAFF.

This clonotype occurred many times. V gene TRBV20-1 combines with J gene TRBJ2-7; no definite D call. Germline values: CDR1 DFQATT, CDR2 SNEGSKA (reference sequence). The CDR3 spans 13 residues. V was trimmed by 3 bases and J by 1 base, leaving 10 bases between them. The CDR3 loop reads CSASVSTSYEQYV. The CDR3 DNA reads as TGCAGTGCTAGCGTTTCGACTTCCTACGAGCAGTACGTC.

This clonotype was observed at least ten times. The chain combines TRBV2 with TRBJ2-1; 12 bases fit TRBD2. The germline V gene encodes CDR1 SNHLY and CDR2 FYNNEI. This CDR3 contains 16 residues. Trimming at V came to 6 bases and at J to 0 bases, leaving 3 bases not matched to a gene. The CDR3 DNA is TGTGCCAGCAGAAGGACTAGCGGGAACTCCTACAATGAGCAGTTCTTC. It codes for CASRRTSGNSYNEQFF.

This clonotype was picked up many times. CDR3 sequence reads: CASSLIGLGPQHF. The CDR3, as DNA: TGTGCCAGCAGCTTAATCGGGTTAGGGCCCCAGCATTTT. This chain links TRBV7-8 with TRBJ1-5; D remains ambiguous. The CDR3 consists of 13 residues. Looked up from germline, CDR1 is SGHVS and CDR2 is FQNEAQ. V was pared by 2 bases and J by 9 bases, with 11 bases between.

The V gene is TRBV5-1, the J gene TRBJ2-2; D gene ambiguous. With 0 bases removed from V and 0 bases from J, the gap between germline ends came to 6 bases. This CDR3 is built from 15 residues. The germline CDR1 and CDR2 sequences are SGHRS and YFSETQ. CDR3 sequence (DNA): TGCGCCAGCAGCTTGGTGGCAGCGAACACCGGGGAGCTGTTTTTT. Amino acid sequence: CASSLVAANTGELFF.

Remarks on this clonotype: A much larger clone is a single base away; this may be a read error. This rearrangement joins TRBV6-1 to TRBJ1-5, with TRBD1 identical over 8 bases. V trimming: 8 bases; J trimming: 2 bases; junction bases outside the gene matches: 11. Germline CDR1 is MNHNS and CDR2 is SASEGT. This CDR3 has 16 residues. CDR3 protein: CASSSPGGAGNQPQHF. CDR3 bases: TGTGCCAGCTCGAGTCCAGGGGGCGCCGGCAATCAGCCCCAGCATTTT.